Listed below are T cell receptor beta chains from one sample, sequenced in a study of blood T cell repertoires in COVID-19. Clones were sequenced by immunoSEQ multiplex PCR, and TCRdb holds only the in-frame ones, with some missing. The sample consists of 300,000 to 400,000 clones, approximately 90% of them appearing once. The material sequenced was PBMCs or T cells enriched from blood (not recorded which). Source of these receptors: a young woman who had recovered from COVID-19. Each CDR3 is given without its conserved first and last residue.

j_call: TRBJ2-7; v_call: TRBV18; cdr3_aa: ASSPDSYEQY
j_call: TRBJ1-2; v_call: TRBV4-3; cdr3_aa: ASSQVTGGNYGYT
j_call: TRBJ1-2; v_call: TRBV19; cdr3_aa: ASSIDFEDYYGYT
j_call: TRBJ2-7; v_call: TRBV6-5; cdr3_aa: ASSRDSPYEQY
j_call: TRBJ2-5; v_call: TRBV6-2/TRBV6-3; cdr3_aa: ASSRPGQGRYQETQY
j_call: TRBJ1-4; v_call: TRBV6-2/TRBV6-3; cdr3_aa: ASSPPGQPNEKLF
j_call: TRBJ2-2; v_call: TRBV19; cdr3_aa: ASSSILAGDLNTGELF
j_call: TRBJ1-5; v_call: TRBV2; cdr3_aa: ASSEARKGGQPQH
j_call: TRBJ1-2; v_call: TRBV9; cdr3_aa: ASSEGDLVGYT
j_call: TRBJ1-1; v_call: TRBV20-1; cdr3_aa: SASLSPEAF
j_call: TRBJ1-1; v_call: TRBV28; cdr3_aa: ASTPTGGFTEAF
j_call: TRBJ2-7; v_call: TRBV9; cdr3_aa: ASSVGRGSPYEQY
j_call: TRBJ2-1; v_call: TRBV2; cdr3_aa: ASSEGLAGYDEQF
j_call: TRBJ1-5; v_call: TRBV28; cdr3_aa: ASSRTGGGHQPQH
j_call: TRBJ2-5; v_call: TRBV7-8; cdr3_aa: ASSLILGPSGGYEQETQY
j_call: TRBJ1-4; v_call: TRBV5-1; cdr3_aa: ASSGHPNEKLF
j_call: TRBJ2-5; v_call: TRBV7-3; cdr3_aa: ASSLGTLTTQY
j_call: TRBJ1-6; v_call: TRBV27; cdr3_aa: ASSLVGDNSPLH
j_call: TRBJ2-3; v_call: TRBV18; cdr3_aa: ASSPTGYGTDTQY
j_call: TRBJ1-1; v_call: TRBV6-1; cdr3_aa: ASTAGTPMNTEAF
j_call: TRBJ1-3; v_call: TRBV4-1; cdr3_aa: ASSDREGNTIY
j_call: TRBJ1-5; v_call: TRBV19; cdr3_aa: ASSMGQTPFQPQH
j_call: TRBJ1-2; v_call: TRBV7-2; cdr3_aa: ASSLTDYGYT
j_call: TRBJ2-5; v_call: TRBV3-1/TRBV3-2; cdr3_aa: ASSHRVETQY
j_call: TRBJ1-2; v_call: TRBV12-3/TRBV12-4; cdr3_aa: ASSLAGVSGYT
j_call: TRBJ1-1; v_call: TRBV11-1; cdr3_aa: ASGLQVHTEAF